One T cell receptor beta chain is described in this entry. Using immunoSEQ multiplex PCR, the repertoire was profiled, and TCRdb retains in-frame clones only, with some absent. The repertoire includes roughly 2,300,000 clones, roughly 92% of them detected once, and approximately 0.41% sits in the top ten. The CD4+ fraction was divided into a CD45RA+ naive subset and a CD45RA-negative memory subset. The data were taken from a study of shared clonotypes between healthy human individuals. Looked up from germline, CDR1 is MNHNS and CDR2 is SASEGT. This CDR3 region has 15 residues. The V and J ends lost 4 bases and 5 bases, in that order; junction bases with no gene match: 9.

V usage is TRBV6-1 and J usage is TRBJ1-1, with 8 bases matching TRBD1. The TCR was taken from a man aged 18 to 30 in good health. Some clones in this sample may be carry-over from other donors' samples. Material: naive CD4+ T cells from PBMCs. Subset here: CD45RA+ positively selected. CDR3 loop: CASSVLGTGLTEAFF. Written as DNA, the CDR3 is TGTGCCAGCAGTGTCCTCGGGACAGGTCTTACTGAAGCTTTCTTT.